Detailed here is one TCR beta chain. This clonotype was seen repeatedly, ten times or more. Its antigen remains unidentified. No quality values exist for individual bases; no much larger clone is one base distant. The treatment or condition label here, explained by the study, means: live attenuated yellow fever vaccine strain. A standard Ficoll-Paque protocol was used to isolate PBMCs from peripheral blood. CD4 and CD8 T-cell fractions were isolated with Dynabeads CD4 and CD8 positive selection kits. TriZol was used to extract RNA from bulk PBMCs, from CD4 and CD8 fractions, and from dextramer-positive and dextramer-negative fractions. The trim is 1 base for V and 10 bases for J, with a gap of 14 bases between the germline ends. CDR1 and CDR2, looked up from the germline V gene (reference sequence), are SEHNR and FQNEAQ. From the cysteine up to the phenylalanine, the CDR3 has a length of 15 residues. CDR3 DNA only is kept here, 45 bases in frame from base 1.

The source of the sample is a study of T cells after yellow fever vaccination (dated by TCRdb to between 2018 and 2020). About the full investigation: The SMART-Seq v4 Ultra Low Input RNA kit was used to prepare libraries from fractions with low cell numbers. To track T-cell clones before and after primary and booster YFV17D yellow fever vaccination, bulk TCR alpha and beta repertoires were sequenced longitudinally. Two healthy male donors, one aged 18 to 30 and one aged 30 to 40 years, were included in the cohort. Blood was collected at multiple timepoints before and after primary and secondary immunization, and bulk PBMC replicates and cell subsets were isolated.

Study-wide findings and limitations: Most clones expanded after primary vaccination were re-detected after the booster (just under 97% of CD4 and 88% of CD8), suggesting broad memory maintenance. Because abundant contaminating clonotypes from the bulk population could be contained in FACS-sorted repertoires, computational filtering was required. The secondary T-cell response was found to be weaker but faster than the primary response, with a peak reached on day 5 rather than on day 15. Because only two donors were included in the study, the extent to which the findings can be generalized is limited. A small fraction of clonotypes appeared in both the CD4 and CD8 compartments, likely as a result of convergent recombination.

TCR cDNA was synthesized by 5'RACE template switching, through which a universal primer site and unique molecular identifiers were introduced. cDNA synthesis was primed from both the TCR alpha and TCR beta constant segments. Libraries were amplified in two PCR steps, with sample barcodes and sequencing adapters added in the second step. Sequencing of libraries was done on Illumina HiSeq 2500 (2x100 bp) or NovaSeq (2x150 bp). The published analysis was carried out like this. Reads were demultiplexed and collapsed into UMI consensus sequences with MIGEC, and V(D)J alignment was performed with MiXCR. Clonotypes responding to the vaccine were identified with edgeR on replicate PBMC samples, with the criteria of FDR below 0.01 and a log2 fold change above 5 up to day 15. CD4 or CD8 identity was assigned to each bulk clonotype according to whether the clonotype was present at higher abundance in the sequenced CD4 repertoire or the sequenced CD8 repertoire. The public reads were reprocessed in TCRdb via fastp at Q25 and MiXCR, keeping in-frame beta chains. Under each unique CDR3 protein, matching rows form one entry showing the most common genes and DNA. The V and J calls and clone size are TCRdb's, not the authors'. Across this sample there are roughly 50,000 distinct CDR3 sequences, with 7% to 8.5% seen only once. The ten largest account for 25% to 30% of the sample.

The chain is encoded by TRBV7-9 joined to TRBJ1-6; the D region possibly corresponds to TRBD1 (5 bases align). The specimen was CD8+ T cells sorted from PBMCs, collected less than 16 days after the first yellow fever vaccination. This receptor was identified in a man younger than 35 who received the YFV17D yellow fever vaccine. In nucleotide form, the sequence is TGTGCCAGCAGCTTAGGTTGGGGGGGGACCTCACCCCTCCACTTT. The translation is CASSLGWGGTSPLHF.